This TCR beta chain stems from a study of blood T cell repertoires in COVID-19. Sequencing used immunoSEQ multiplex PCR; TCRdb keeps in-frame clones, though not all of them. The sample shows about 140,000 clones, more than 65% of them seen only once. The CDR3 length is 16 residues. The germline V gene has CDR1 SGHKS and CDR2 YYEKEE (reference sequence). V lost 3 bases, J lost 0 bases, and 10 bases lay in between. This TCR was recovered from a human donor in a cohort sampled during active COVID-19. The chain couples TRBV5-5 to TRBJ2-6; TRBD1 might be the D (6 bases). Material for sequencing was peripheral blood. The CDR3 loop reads CASSSGVLSGANVLTF. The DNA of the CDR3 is TGTGCCAGCAGCTCAGGGGTGCTCTCTGGGGCCAACGTCCTGACTTTC.